This T cell receptor (beta chain) was profiled in a study of vaccination effects on CD4 cells after COVID-19. Of note for this clone: The antigen remains unidentified.

The CDR3 covers 12 residues. V was pared by 6 bases and J by 11 bases, with 16 bases between. Germline assignment: CDR1 WSHSY and CDR2 SAAADI. Prior to sequencing, the ViraFEST assay stimulated PBMC with viral peptide pools, which expanded the antigen-specific CD4+ T cells. Culturing for around ten days preceded CD4+ T cell isolation. Each vaccine recipient was nucleocapsid antibody negative and had no prior SARS-CoV-2 infection. Both day 3 and day 7 saw half the medium replaced with IL-2 medium. Study-level points and caveats: Just 1 of 255 vaccine-induced clones in healthy recipients was cross-reactive. Vaccine- and infection-induced clones showed marked clonal contraction late following vaccination.

Sequencing used immunoSEQ multiplex PCR; TCRdb keeps in-frame clones, though not all of them. The table has tens of thousands of clones, under 85% seen once. The source of this sequence is a human donor who received a COVID-19 vaccine. Sequences were derived from CD4+ T cells from PBMCs cultured with HCoV-NL63 spike peptides, sampled before COVID-19 vaccination. This chain uses TRBV10-2 with TRBJ1-1; D might be TRBD1 (5 bases). In DNA form, the CDR3 reads TGCGCCAGCAGCCTCGCCTCGGGGCCTGCTTTCTTT. Translating gives CASSLASGPAFF.